The next 11 T cell receptor beta chains were all read from a single sample in a study of CD8+ T cells in alopecia areata. Treatment in this sample: oral pan-JAK inhibitor, 5-10 mg twice daily. Extraction of RNA preceded its reverse transcription into cDNA, which served as the sequencing template. Profiled with immunoSEQ multiplex PCR; TCRdb holds only in-frame clones, not every one. The sample consists of approximately 170,000 clones, 60% of them appearing once. The specimen comprised CD4+ T cells sorted from blood, sampled at week 24, from a patient treated with tofacitinib. Receptor source: a human donor with alopecia areata.

The J gene is TRBJ2-5, the V gene TRBV9, with unresolved D. The germline V gene encodes CDR1 SGDLS and CDR2 YYNGEE. The CDR3 covers 13 residues. The V gene lost 0 bases and the J gene lost 3 bases, with 6 bases spanning the gap. CDR3 protein: CASSVGAEETQYF. CDR3 coding DNA: TGTGCCAGCAGCGTAGGTGCAGAAGAGACCCAGTACTTC.

A remark on this clone: This sample includes further DNA sequences coding for the same CDR3. The chain couples TRBV5-6 to TRBJ2-3; a possible D gene is TRBD1 (6 bases). CDR1 SGHDT and CDR2 YYEEEE come from the germline V gene. Trimming removed 2 bases from V and 2 bases from J, with 12 bases in between. The CDR3 covers 15 residues. CDR3 protein: CASSFLTGPTDTQYF. CDR3 nucleotide sequence: TGTGCCAGCAGCTTCTTGACAGGCCCCACAGATACGCAGTATTTT.

The chain carries TRBV29-1 and TRBJ1-5; D might be TRBD1 (6 bases). From germline, CDR1 is SQVTM and CDR2 ANQGSEA. Trimming shortened V by 7 bases and J by 3 bases, and 25 bases separated the two germline ends. The CDR3 has 17 amino acids. The CDR3, as DNA: TGCAGCGCTCCTCGGGACACCGGAGGGTATCCCAATCAGCCCCAGCATTTT. It translates to CSAPRDTGGYPNQPQHF.

This clone was recorded a few times. The rearrangement links TRBV9 to TRBJ2-2, with D perhaps assigned TRBD1 or TRBD2 (5 bases each). V was trimmed by 4 bases and J by 3 bases, leaving 10 bases between them. Germline V gene data show CDR1 as SGDLS and CDR2 as YYNGEE. This CDR3 has 14 residues. For the CDR3, the DNA is TGTGCCAGCAGCCAACGAGGGGACACCGGGGAGCTGTTTTTT. Translated, it gives CASSQRGDTGELFF.

This clone has more than one count but fewer than ten. The chain uses TRBV20-1 and TRBJ2-1; a possible D gene is TRBD1 (6 bases). Between the trimmed V and J ends, which lost 5 bases and 8 bases, there was a span of 10 bases. The germline gives CDR1 DFQATT, CDR2 SNEGSKA (reference sequence). The CDR3 has 11 residues. The CDR3 DNA reads TGCAGTGCTCACAGGGTTTATGAGCAGTTCTTC. This gives the protein CSAHRVYEQFF.

V usage is TRBV14 and J usage is TRBJ1-6; unclear D gene. The CDR3 covers 14 residues. The V gene's germline CDR1 is SGHDN and CDR2 FVKESK. Trimming cost V 5 bases and J 8 bases, with 13 bases left between them. The CDR3 is CASSSYGGYSPLHF. CDR3 DNA: TGTGCCAGCAGCTCCTACGGAGGGTATTCACCCCTCCACTTT. Full variable domain (outside the CDR3, taken from reference TRBV14 and TRBJ1-6): EAGVTQFPSHSVIEKGQTVTLRCDPISGHDNLYWYRRVMGKEIKFLLHFVKESKQDESGMPNNRFLAERTGGTYSTLKVQPAELEDSGVYFCASSSYGGYSPLHFGNGTRLTVT.

This clone was recorded a few times. The chain is built from TRBV28 and TRBJ2-4; 7 bases are shared with TRBD2. CDR3 length: 12 residues. V was pared by 7 bases and J by 9 bases, with 6 bases of the junction left unmatched. Germline CDR1 reads MDHEN; CDR2 reads SYDVKM. The CDR3: CASTGPGGIQYF. As DNA, the CDR3 is TGTGCCAGCACCGGACCGGGAGGCATTCAGTACTTC.

The chain employs TRBV4-2 and TRBJ2-7; D is undetermined. Germline assignment: CDR1 LGHNA and CDR2 YNFKEQ. There are 14 residues in the CDR3. Deletions cut 0 bases from V and 6 bases from J, with 12 bases between. Here the CDR3 reads CASSQETASVEQYF. For the CDR3, the DNA is TGTGCCAGCAGCCAAGAGACGGCTTCGGTCGAGCAGTACTTC.

This clone was counted a few times. The chain carries TRBV29-1 and TRBJ2-7; 12 bases map to TRBD1. CDR1 and CDR2 from the germline V gene are SQVTM and ANQGSEA. V was clipped by 4 bases and J by 4 bases; unmatched bases: 5. This CDR3 spans 14 amino acids. The CDR3 DNA is TGCAGCGTTGCACGGGACAGGGGGCAGTACGAGCAGTACTTC. Amino acids: CSVARDRGQYEQYF.

V gene TRBV6-5 combines with J gene TRBJ1-1; a weak D match, TRBD1 (5 bases). V was clipped by 3 bases and J by 2 bases, with 16 bases between them. Germline V CDR1 and CDR2: MNHEY, SVGAGI. CDR3 size: 16 residues. The CDR3: CASSYFWTGRNTEAFF. The CDR3 DNA follows: TGTGCCAGCAGTTATTTCTGGACGGGGCGAAACACTGAAGCTTTCTTT.

This chain joins TRBV5-1 and TRBJ2-1; TRBD2 agrees at 11 bases. V shed 4 bases, J shed 4 bases, and the junction held 4 bases outside the gene matches. CDR1 and CDR2 from the germline V gene are SGHRS and YFSETQ. This CDR3 region has 15 residues. CDR3 sequence reads: CASSPRTSGYNEQFF. As DNA, the CDR3 is TGCGCCAGCAGCCCCAGGACTAGCGGGTACAATGAGCAGTTCTTC. Combining the CDR3 with reference TRBV5-1 and TRBJ2-1 gives the whole variable domain KAGVTQTPRYLIKTRGQQVTLSCSPISGHRSVSWYQQTPGQGLQFLFEYFSETQRNKGNFPGRFSGRQFSNSRSEMNVSTLELGDSALYLCASSPRTSGYNEQFFGPGTRLTVL.